This passage covers 12 T cell receptor beta chains from one sample sequenced in a study of blood T cell repertoires in COVID-19. Profiled with immunoSEQ multiplex PCR; TCRdb holds only in-frame clones, not every one. The sample holds some 190,000 clones; 75% to 90% are singletons and the top ten take around 6.9%. The sequenced sample was peripheral blood. These receptor sequences come from a man in his sixties with acute or convalescent COVID-19.

The gene calls are TRBV4-2 and TRBJ2-1; tentatively, D is TRBD2 (5 bases). Deletions cut 2 bases from V and 4 bases from J, with 15 bases between. The CDR3 is 16 amino acids. From germline, CDR1 is LGHNA and CDR2 YNFKEQ. DNA of the CDR3: TGTGCCAGCAGCCAACTGGGTGAGGGAGAATACAATGAGCAGTTCTTC. The encoded protein is CASSQLGEGEYNEQFF.

This clone was counted many times. This chain uses TRBV27 with TRBJ2-2; unclear D gene. V lost 2 bases and J 3 bases, leaving 4 bases between the germline ends. CDR1 is MNHEY and CDR2 is SMNVEV in the germline V gene (reference sequence). The CDR3 extends over 13 amino acids. CDR3 sequence: CASSLPYTGELFF. CDR3 coding DNA: TGTGCCAGCAGTTTACCTTACACCGGGGAGCTGTTTTTT.

The rearrangement links TRBV27 to TRBJ1-4; D possibly corresponds to TRBD1 (6 bases). Trimming took 9 bases from V and 6 from J, leaving 14 bases between them. This CDR3 is built from 13 residues. CDR1 is MNHEY, CDR2 SMNVEV, per germline (reference sequence). CDR3 region: CARGIGGDEKLFF. In nucleotides, the CDR3 is TGTGCCAGGGGGATAGGGGGGGATGAAAAACTGTTTTTT.

The genes are TRBV29-1 and TRBJ2-2, with 9 positions matching TRBD1. CDR1 SQVTM and CDR2 ANQGSEA come from the germline V gene. The CDR3 sequence is 16 residues long. The V and J ends lost 7 bases and 4 bases, in that order; junction bases with no gene match: 13. The CDR3: CSATPGTGSITGELFF. The CDR3 bases are TGCAGCGCGACACCCGGGACAGGGTCTATCACCGGGGAGCTGTTTTTT.

The V gene is TRBV3-1 (or the pseudogene TRBV3-2), the J gene TRBJ1-1, with no clear D. Germline CDR1 and CDR2: LGHDT and YNNKEL (reference sequence). Deletions cut 6 bases from V and 3 bases from J, with 11 bases between. CDR3 size: 13 residues. In nucleotides, the CDR3 is TGTGCCAGCAGGGAGACGGGGTACACTGAAGCTTTCTTT. Its translation is CASRETGYTEAFF.

This chain connects TRBV5-4 to TRBJ2-1, with 15 positions matching TRBD2. After removal of 2 bases from V and 6 bases from J, the junction contained 3 bases not matched to a gene. CDR1 is SGHNT, CDR2 YYREEE, per germline (reference sequence). The CDR3 loop spans 16 amino acids. The CDR3 bases are TGTGCCAGCAGCTTTCGGGGACTAGCGGGAGGCAATGAGCAGTTCTTC. Its protein product is CASSFRGLAGGNEQFF.

The rearrangement links TRBV6-5 to TRBJ2-1, with TRBD2 matching 9 bases. The CDR3 has 13 amino acids. Germline CDR1 reads MNHEY; CDR2 reads SVGAGI. V was clipped by 7 bases and J by 8 bases; unmatched bases: 6. The CDR3 nucleotides are TGTGCCAGCACCCGCGGGGGGGCCCATGAGCAGTTCTTC. It specifies CASTRGGAHEQFF.

The chain has TRBV2 and TRBJ1-1, with TRBD1 matching 7 bases. The CDR3 extends over 14 amino acids. The germline V gene encodes CDR1 SNHLY and CDR2 FYNNEI. V shed 6 bases, J shed 0 bases, and the junction held 4 bases outside the gene matches. CDR3 residues: CASRLQGLNTEAFF. The CDR3 nucleotides are TGTGCCAGCAGATTACAGGGGTTGAACACTGAAGCTTTCTTT.

The V and J genes are TRBV9 and TRBJ2-1, with D hard to call. Germline V CDR1 and CDR2: SGDLS, YYNGEE. The CDR3 is 15 residues long. Trimming removed 3 bases at V and 6 bases at J, with 16 bases between. The CDR3 region has the DNA TGTGCCAGCAGCGCTACCAGGTCCCCCGGCAATGAGCAGTTCTTC. Encoded protein: CASSATRSPGNEQFF. The whole variable domain, filled in from reference TRBV9 and TRBJ2-1, reads DSGVTQTPKHLITATGQRVTLRCSPRSGDLSVYWYQQSLDQGLQFLIQYYNGEERAKGNILERFSAQQFPDLHSELNLSSLELGDSALYFCASSATRSPGNEQFFGPGTRLTVL.

The chain is built from TRBV7-9 and TRBJ2-7, with D possibly being TRBD2 (6 bases). Germline CDR1 SEHNR, CDR2 FQNEAQ (reference sequence). The V and J ends lost 5 bases and 0 bases respectively, with 8 bases between them. CDR3 size: 13 residues. For the CDR3, the DNA is TGTGCCAGCAGCCCGGGAGCCTCCTACGAGCAGTACTTC. Its protein is CASSPGASYEQYF.

The V gene is TRBV2, the J gene TRBJ2-7; 7 bases match TRBD2. The length of the CDR3 is 14 residues. Germline CDR1 SNHLY, CDR2 FYNNEI. V lost 1 base and J lost 5; bases outside the gene matches: 5. The CDR3 DNA follows: TGTGCCAGCAGTGAAGGCGGGAGTCCCGACGAGCAGTACTTC. Amino acids: CASSEGGSPDEQYF.

This clone was counted a few times. The chain combines TRBV19 with TRBJ1-1; possibly TRBD1 for D (6 bases). Trimming took 4 bases from V and 2 from J, leaving 14 bases between them. This CDR3 is 15 amino acids long. Germline V lookup: CDR1 LNHDA, CDR2 SQIVND (reference sequence). Written as DNA, the CDR3 is TGTGCCAGTAGTAACGACAGGAGTAAAAACACTGAAGCTTTCTTT. Amino acids: CASSNDRSKNTEAFF.